This T cell receptor beta chain was captured by sequencing in a study of blood T cell repertoires in COVID-19. Seattle's cohort entered during active infection and was followed longitudinally. The authors' processing: Estimated nucleated cell counts came from reference gene primer amplification. Profiling relied on immunoSEQ multiplex PCR, and the TCRdb table lists in-frame clones only, not all of them. V, J and clone size reflect that table, while D and trimming were determined from the DNA. The sample consists of fewer than 400,000 clones, around nine tenths of them appearing once. This clone was seen a few times. The sample comprised peripheral blood. The clonotype comes from a woman aged 30 to 39 with COVID-19, enrolled during active disease.

The chain's CDR3 is CSVSRGGTGDEQYF. DNA for the CDR3: TGCAGCGTCTCACGGGGGGGGACAGGGGACGAGCAGTACTTC. The chain carries TRBV29-1 and TRBJ2-7; TRBD1 matches 10 bases. J was trimmed by 5 bases and V by 6 bases; bases with no gene match: 10. The CDR3 consists of 14 residues. Germline V gene data show CDR1 as SQVTM and CDR2 as ANQGSEA.